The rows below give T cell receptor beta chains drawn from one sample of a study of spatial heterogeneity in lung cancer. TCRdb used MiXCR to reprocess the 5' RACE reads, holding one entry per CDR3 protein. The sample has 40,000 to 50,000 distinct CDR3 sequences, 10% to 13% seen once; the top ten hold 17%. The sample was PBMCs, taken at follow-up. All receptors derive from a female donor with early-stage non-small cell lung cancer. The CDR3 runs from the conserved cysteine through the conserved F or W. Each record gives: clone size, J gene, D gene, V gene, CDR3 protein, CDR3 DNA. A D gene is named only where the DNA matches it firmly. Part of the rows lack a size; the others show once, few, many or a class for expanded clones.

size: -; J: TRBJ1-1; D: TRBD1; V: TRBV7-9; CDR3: CASSLQGSQAAFF; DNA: TGTGCCAGCAGCCTACAGGGGAGTCAGGCAGCTTTCTTT
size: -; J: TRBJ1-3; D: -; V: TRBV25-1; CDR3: CASSPRGDNTIYF; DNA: TGTGCCAGCAGCCCTAGAGGCGACAACACCATATATTTT
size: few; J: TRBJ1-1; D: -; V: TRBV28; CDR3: CASSFGLGPLPDTEAFF; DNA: TGTGCCAGCAGTTTCGGCCTGGGACCTTTACCCGACACTGAAGCTTTCTTT
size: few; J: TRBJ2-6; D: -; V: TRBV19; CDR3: CASSSRWRDSWSGANVLTF; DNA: TGTGCCAGTAGTTCCCGGTGGAGGGACAGTTGGTCGGGGGCCAACGTCCTGACTTTC
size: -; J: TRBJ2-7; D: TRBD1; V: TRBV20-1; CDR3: CSASPDRDSSYEQYF; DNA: TGCAGTGCTAGCCCAGATCGGGACAGCTCCTACGAGCAGTACTTC
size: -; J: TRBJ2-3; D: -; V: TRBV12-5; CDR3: CASGFMGSNTQYF; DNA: TGTGCTAGTGGTTTCATGGGGAGCAATACGCAGTATTTT
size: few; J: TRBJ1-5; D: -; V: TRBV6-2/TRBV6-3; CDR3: CASSYSRGAGAALHQPQHF; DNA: TGTGCCAGCAGTTACTCGAGAGGAGCGGGGGCCGCCCTCCATCAGCCCCAGCATTTT
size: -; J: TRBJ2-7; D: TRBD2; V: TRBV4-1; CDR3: CASSQDPAGTYEQYF; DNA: TGCGCCAGCAGCCAAGACCCAGCGGGGACGTACGAGCAGTACTTC
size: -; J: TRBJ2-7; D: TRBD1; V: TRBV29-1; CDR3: CSVESTGQGYEQYF; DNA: TGCAGCGTTGAATCGACGGGACAGGGCTACGAGCAGTACTTC
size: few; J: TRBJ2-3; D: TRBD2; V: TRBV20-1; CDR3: CSARVPAGGTDTQYF; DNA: TGCAGTGCTAGAGTCCCAGCGGGGGGCACAGATACGCAGTATTTT
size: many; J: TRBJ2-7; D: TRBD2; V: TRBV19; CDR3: CASKLTSGSSYEQYF; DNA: TGTGCCAGTAAACTGACTAGCGGTAGCTCCTACGAGCAGTACTTC
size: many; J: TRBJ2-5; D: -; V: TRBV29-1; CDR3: CSVTGFQETQYF; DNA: TGCAGCGTTACGGGATTCCAAGAGACCCAGTACTTC
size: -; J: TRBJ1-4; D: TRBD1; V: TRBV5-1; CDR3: CASTLGGTVSDEKLFF; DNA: TGCGCCAGCACCCTGGGGGGGACAGTGTCGGATGAAAAACTGTTTTTT
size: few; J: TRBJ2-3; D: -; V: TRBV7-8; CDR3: CASSDGGRDTQYF; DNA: TGTGCCAGCAGCGACGGCGGAAGGGATACGCAGTATTTT
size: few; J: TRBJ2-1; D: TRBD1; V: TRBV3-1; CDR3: CASSLLQGARNEQFF; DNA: TGTGCCAGCAGCCTCTTACAGGGGGCTCGCAATGAGCAGTTCTTC
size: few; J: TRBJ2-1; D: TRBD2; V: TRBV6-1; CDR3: CASTILAGGLKPLEQFF; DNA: TGTGCCAGCACTATACTAGCGGGGGGGCTAAAGCCTCTTGAGCAGTTCTTC
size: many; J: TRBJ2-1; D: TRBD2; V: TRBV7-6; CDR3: CASSLEGSGARNEQFF; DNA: TGTGCCAGCAGCTTAGAGGGTAGCGGGGCGAGAAATGAGCAGTTCTTC
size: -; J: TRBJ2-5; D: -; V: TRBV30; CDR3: CAWTGSETQYF; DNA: TGTGCCTGGACAGGGTCGGAGACCCAGTACTTC
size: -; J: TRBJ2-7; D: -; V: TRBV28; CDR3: CASSLNRVREQYF; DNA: TGTGCCAGCAGTTTAAACAGGGTGCGGGAGCAGTACTTC
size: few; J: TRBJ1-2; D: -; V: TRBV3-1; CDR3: CASSHNVLAPYGYTF; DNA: TGTGCCAGCAGCCATAACGTCCTAGCTCCCTATGGCTACACCTTC
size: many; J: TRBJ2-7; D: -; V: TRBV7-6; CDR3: CASSLGREEQYF; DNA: TGTGCCAGCAGCTTAGGGCGGGAAGAGCAGTACTTC
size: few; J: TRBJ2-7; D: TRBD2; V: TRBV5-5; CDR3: CASSSSGVGSYEQYF; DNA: TGTGCCAGCAGCTCCAGCGGGGTGGGCTCCTACGAGCAGTACTTC
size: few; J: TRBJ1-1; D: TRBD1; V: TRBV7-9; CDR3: CASSQTTGTEAFF; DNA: TGTGCCAGCAGCCAAACGACAGGGACTGAAGCTTTCTTT
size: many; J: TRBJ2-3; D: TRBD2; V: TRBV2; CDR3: CASRTSGTDTQYF; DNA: TGTGCCAGCAGGACTAGCGGGACAGATACGCAGTATTTT
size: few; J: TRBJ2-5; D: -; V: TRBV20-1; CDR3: CSASGEGETQYF; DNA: TGCAGTGCTTCAGGGGAGGGGGAGACCCAGTACTTC
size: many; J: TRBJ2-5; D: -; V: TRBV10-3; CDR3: CAISESPETQYF; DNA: TGTGCCATCAGTGAGTCGCCGGAGACCCAGTACTTC
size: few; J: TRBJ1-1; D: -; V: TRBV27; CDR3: CASGVLGDPEAFF; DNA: TGTGCCAGCGGAGTACTGGGGGACCCTGAAGCTTTCTTT
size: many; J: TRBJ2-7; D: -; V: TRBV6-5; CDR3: CASSSGAGKMSYEQYF; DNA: TGTGCCAGCAGTTCCGGGGCGGGCAAGATGTCCTACGAGCAGTACTTC
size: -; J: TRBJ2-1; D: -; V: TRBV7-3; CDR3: CASSFRGTGNEQFF; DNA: TGTGCCAGCAGCTTCAGGGGAACGGGCAATGAGCAGTTCTTC
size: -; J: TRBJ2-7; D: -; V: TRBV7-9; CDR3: CASSLTGNPTYEQYF; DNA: TGTGCCAGCAGCTTAACAGGGAACCCCACCTACGAGCAGTACTTC
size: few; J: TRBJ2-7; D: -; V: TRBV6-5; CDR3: CASSTTQGVDEQYF; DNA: TGTGCCAGCAGTACAACTCAGGGCGTCGACGAGCAGTACTTC
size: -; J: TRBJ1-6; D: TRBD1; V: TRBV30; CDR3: CASGQGNNSPLHF; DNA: TGTGCCTCCGGACAGGGGAATAATTCACCCCTCCACTTT
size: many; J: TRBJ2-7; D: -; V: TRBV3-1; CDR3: CASSRDTYEQYF; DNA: TGTGCCAGCAGCCGGGACACCTACGAGCAGTACTTC
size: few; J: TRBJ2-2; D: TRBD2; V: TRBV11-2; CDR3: CASSPGTSGGNTGELFF; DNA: TGTGCCAGCAGCCCAGGGACTAGCGGGGGGAACACCGGGGAGCTGTTTTTT
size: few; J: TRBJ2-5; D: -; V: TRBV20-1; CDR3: CSTGQNQETQYF; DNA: TGCAGTACTGGACAGAACCAAGAGACCCAGTACTTC
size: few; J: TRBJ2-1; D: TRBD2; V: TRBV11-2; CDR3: CASRFIRGGDEQFF; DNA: TGTGCCAGCAGATTTATCCGGGGGGGCGATGAGCAGTTCTTC
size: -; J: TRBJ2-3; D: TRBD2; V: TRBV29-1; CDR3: CSLSAGGQDTQYF; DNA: TGCAGCCTATCAGCGGGGGGGCAGGATACGCAGTATTTT
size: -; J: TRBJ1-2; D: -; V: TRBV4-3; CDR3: CASSQGGRDGYTF; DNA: TGCGCCAGCAGCCAAGGAGGGAGAGATGGCTACACCTTC
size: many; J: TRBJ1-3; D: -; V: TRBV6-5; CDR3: CASSSPQGPRSGNTIYF; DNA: TGTGCCAGCAGTTCCCCCCAGGGACCGCGCTCTGGAAACACCATATATTTT
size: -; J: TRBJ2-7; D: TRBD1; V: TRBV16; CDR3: CASRRSVGTAYEQYF; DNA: TGTGCCAGCCGCCGATCTGTCGGGACAGCTTACGAGCAGTACTTC
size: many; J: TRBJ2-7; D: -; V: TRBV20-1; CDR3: CSARVYPMSYEQYF; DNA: TGCAGTGCTAGAGTCTACCCTATGTCCTACGAGCAGTACTTC
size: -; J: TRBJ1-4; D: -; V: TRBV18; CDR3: CASSPPGRTNEKLFF; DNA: TGTGCCAGCTCACCACCAGGGAGGACTAATGAAAAACTGTTTTTT
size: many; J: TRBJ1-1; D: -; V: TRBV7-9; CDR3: CASSPRHRGGGVMNTEAFF; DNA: TGTGCCAGCAGCCCACGCCACCGAGGGGGGGGCGTCATGAACACTGAAGCTTTCTTT
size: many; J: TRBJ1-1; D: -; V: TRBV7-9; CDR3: CASSPGTEAFF; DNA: TGTGCCAGCAGTCCCGGGACTGAAGCTTTCTTT
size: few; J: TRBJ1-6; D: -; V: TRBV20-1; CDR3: CSGSATGLGNSPLHF; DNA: TGCAGTGGGTCGGCAACAGGGCTGGGTAATTCACCCCTCCACTTT
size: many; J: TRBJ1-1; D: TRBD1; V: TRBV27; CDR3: CASSWRTGDTEAFF; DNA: TGTGCCAGCAGTTGGAGGACAGGGGACACTGAAGCTTTCTTT
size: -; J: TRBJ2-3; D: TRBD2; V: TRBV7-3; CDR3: CASSLGDYHTDTQYF; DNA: TGTGCCAGCAGCTTAGGGGACTACCACACAGATACGCAGTATTTT
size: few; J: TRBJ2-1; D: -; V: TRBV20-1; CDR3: CSAENNEQFF; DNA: TGCAGTGCGGAAAACAATGAGCAGTTCTTC
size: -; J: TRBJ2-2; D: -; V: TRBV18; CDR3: CASSRGTPNTGELFF; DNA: TGTGCCAGCTCACGGGGGACACCGAACACCGGGGAGCTGTTTTTT
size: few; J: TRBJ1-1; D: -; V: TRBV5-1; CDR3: CASSLAQENTEAFF; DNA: TGCGCCAGCAGCTTGGCACAGGAGAACACTGAAGCTTTCTTT
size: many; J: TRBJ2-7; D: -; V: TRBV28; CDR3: CASGLGGEQYF; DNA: TGTGCCAGCGGGTTAGGAGGCGAGCAGTACTTC
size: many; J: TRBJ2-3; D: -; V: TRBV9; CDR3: CASSPTEGTDTQYF; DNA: TGTGCCAGCAGCCCGACTGAGGGAACAGATACGCAGTATTTT
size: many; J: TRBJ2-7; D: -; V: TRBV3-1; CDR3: CASSQDGGDSYEQYF; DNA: TGTGCCAGCAGCCAAGACGGGGGCGACTCCTACGAGCAGTACTTC
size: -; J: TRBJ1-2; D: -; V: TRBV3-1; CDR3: CASSQPDIRGQGYTF; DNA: TGTGCCAGCAGCCAACCGGACATTCGCGGACAGGGCTACACCTTC
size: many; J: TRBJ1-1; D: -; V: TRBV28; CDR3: CASSLGSLAGRTEAFF; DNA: TGTGCCAGCAGTTTAGGGTCGTTGGCAGGGCGGACTGAAGCTTTCTTT
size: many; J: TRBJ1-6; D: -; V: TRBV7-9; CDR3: CASSFWGPGSPLHF; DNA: TGTGCCAGCAGCTTTTGGGGCCCGGGGTCACCCCTCCACTTT
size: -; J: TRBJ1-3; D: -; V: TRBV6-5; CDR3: CASGEFNTIYF; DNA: TGTGCCAGCGGGGAATTCAACACCATATATTTT
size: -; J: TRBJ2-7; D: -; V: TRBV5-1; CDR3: CASSLVTGGSYEQYF; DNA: TGCGCCAGCAGCTTGGTGACCGGGGGTTCCTACGAGCAGTACTTC